Here is one T cell receptor (beta chain) with its context. What it binds is unknown. The data belong to a study of OX40 agonist ivuxolimab in advanced cancers. Regarding the study as a whole: CD8+ T cells showed, on average, more clonal expansion than CD4+ cells.

CDR1 is SEHNR, CDR2 FQNEAQ, per germline (reference sequence). The CDR3 spans 16 residues. Trimming removed 5 bases from V and 0 bases from J, with 14 bases in between. Some clones are missing from TCRdb's copy, which holds only in-frame ones; the method was immunoSEQ multiplex PCR. The sample lists approximately 120,000 clones; around 90% were seen once. V gene TRBV7-9 combines with J gene TRBJ1-3; no reliable D call. The sequence was collected from an adult with an advanced solid tumor such as melanoma, head and neck, liver or kidney cancer. The starting material was CD4+ or CD8+ T cells sorted from blood, obtained in a trial of the OX40 agonist ivuxolimab. The CDR3 sequence is CASSPKVRVSGNTIYF. CDR3 DNA: TGTGCCAGCAGCCCAAAAGTTCGGGTCTCTGGAAACACCATATATTTT.